The source of this T cell receptor (beta chain) is a study of cytomegalovirus exposure and HLA in healthy donors. V lost 2 bases to trimming and J lost 4 bases, with 11 bases between them. The CDR3 length is 15 residues. Germline V gene data show CDR1 as MNHEY and CDR2 as SMNVEV (reference sequence). In the PCR, 60 Vbeta and 13 Jbeta primers were used. This table comes from immunoSEQ multiplex PCR, and its TCRdb copy is limited to in-frame clones, with some not included. The data contain approximately 170,000 clones, 85% of them singletons. What was sequenced was PBMCs. The TCR comes from a boy younger than 10 in good health and CMV-seronegative. The chain links TRBV27 to TRBJ1-4; possible D gene TRBD1, 5 bases. CDR3 sequence reads: CASSLRQGHNEKLFF. In DNA form, the CDR3 reads TGTGCCAGCAGTTTAAGGCAGGGCCATAATGAAAAACTGTTTTTT. The full variable domain, with the rest looked up from reference TRBV27 and TRBJ1-4, is EAQVTQNPRYLITVTGKKLTVTCSQNMNHEYMSWYRQDPGLGLRQIYYSMNVEVTDKGDVPEGYKVSRKEKRNFPLILESPSPNQTSLYFCASSLRQGHNEKLFFGSGTQLSVL.